The rows below give T cell receptor beta chains drawn from one sample of a study of CDR3 diversity in severe acne. Via MiXCR, TCRdb re-called the PCR reads, giving one row per CDR3 protein. This table holds 97,000 or so distinct CDR3 sequences, about half found once. Source material: blood. The receptors were gathered from a male donor with acne. CDR3s include the opening cysteine and the closing phenylalanine or tryptophan. D genes are given only for firm matches. Size is omitted from some rows. Given values are once, few, many or a class for expanded clones.

v_gene	abundance	d_gene	j_gene	len	CDR3aa	CDR3nt
TRBV6-5	NA	NA	TRBJ1-1	14	CASSYSTVNTEAFF	TGTGCCAGCAGTTACTCGACGGTGAACACTGAAGCTTTCTTT
TRBV11-3	many	NA	TRBJ2-2	13	CASSLIVTGELFF	TGTGCCAGCAGCTTAATTGTCACCGGGGAGCTGTTTTTT
TRBV20-1	NA	NA	TRBJ1-2	13	CSARTSGTNGYTF	TGCAGTGCCAGAACTAGCGGGACTAATGGCTACACCTTC
TRBV2	few	TRBD2	TRBJ2-7	14	CASERRGGGYEQYF	TGTGCCAGCGAACGACGGGGGGGAGGGTACGAGCAGTACTTC
TRBV10-2	few	NA	TRBJ1-3	13	CASNAGSRDTIYF	TGCGCCAGCAATGCAGGGAGCCGGGACACCATATATTTT
TRBV7-3	many	TRBD1	TRBJ2-1	15	CASSKDRSSYNEQFF	TGTGCCAGCAGTAAGGACAGGAGCTCCTACAATGAGCAGTTCTTC
TRBV6-1	NA	NA	TRBJ2-3	12	CASSDGTPVQYF	TGTGCCAGCAGCGATGGGACACCGGTGCAGTATTTT
TRBV14	few	NA	TRBJ2-5	13	CASSRSYQETQYF	TGTGCCAGCAGCCGTTCCTATCAAGAGACCCAGTACTTC
TRBV6-6	NA	TRBD1	TRBJ1-2	13	CASRPGTGNGYTF	TGTGCCAGCAGACCCGGGACAGGGAATGGCTACACCTTC
TRBV20-1	once	TRBD2	TRBJ2-2	14	CSAKMRTSGGELFF	TGCAGTGCCAAAATGAGGACTAGTGGCGGGGAGCTGTTTTTT
TRBV14	NA	NA	TRBJ1-2	15	CASSQDLAEAYGYTF	TGTGCCAGCAGCCAAGATCTAGCTGAAGCCTATGGCTACACCTTC
TRBV25-1	NA	NA	TRBJ2-3	13	CASSEWSTDTQYF	TGTGCCAGCAGTGAATGGAGCACAGATACGCAGTATTTT
TRBV28	NA	NA	TRBJ1-2	15	CASLPASLPIYGYTF	TGTGCCAGCCTTCCGGCCTCCCTCCCTATCTATGGCTACACCTTC
TRBV9	NA	TRBD1	TRBJ1-2	13	CASSPDRGSGYTF	TGTGCCAGCAGCCCCGACAGGGGGTCCGGCTACACCTTC
TRBV10-3	many	NA	TRBJ1-4	14	CAISAGSTNEKLFF	TGTGCCATCAGTGCAGGGTCAACTAATGAAAAACTGTTTTTT
TRBV2	many	TRBD2	TRBJ2-1	18	CASSAEREGSPLTNEQFF	TGTGCCAGCTCCGCTGAGCGGGAGGGCAGTCCCCTTACGAATGAGCAGTTCTTC
TRBV7-3	medium-sized	TRBD1	TRBJ2-1	16	CASSLTPGQGFDEQFF	TGTGCCAGCAGCTTAACTCCGGGACAGGGGTTCGATGAGCAGTTCTTC
TRBV6-5	many	NA	TRBJ2-7	14	CASSPVGRPYEQYF	TGTGCCAGCAGTCCCGTCGGGAGACCCTACGAGCAGTACTTC
TRBV2	once	TRBD2	TRBJ2-1	8	CAGLAEVF	TGTGCCGGACTAGCGGAGGTCTTC
TRBV25-1	many	NA	TRBJ2-1	14	CASSEYIQGGGEFF	TGTGCCAGCAGTGAATATATTCAGGGAGGGGGAGAGTTCTTC
TRBV7-2	few	TRBD2	TRBJ2-7	18	CASSLWRSVSGSSYEQYF	TGTGCCAGCAGCTTGTGGCGATCCGTTAGCGGGAGCTCCTACGAGCAGTACTTC
TRBV12-3/TRBV12-4	many	NA	TRBJ2-3	15	CASSKGGSSTDTQYF	TGTGCCAGCAGTAAAGGGGGGTCCTCCACAGATACGCAGTATTTT
TRBV12-3/TRBV12-4	medium-sized	NA	TRBJ1-6	14	CASSGSVHNSPLHF	TGTGCCAGCAGTGGATCCGTGCATAATTCACCCCTCCACTTT
TRBV24-1	many	NA	TRBJ2-1	12	CATSDSYNEQFF	TGTGCCACCAGTGACAGCTACAATGAGCAGTTCTTC
TRBV4-1	NA	NA	TRBJ2-5	16	CASSLGETGYQETQYF	TGCGCCAGCAGCCTAGGAGAAACAGGGTATCAAGAGACCCAGTACTTC
TRBV5-1	many	NA	TRBJ1-4	14	CASSLVGNNEKLFF	TGCGCCAGCAGCTTGGTAGGAAATAATGAAAAACTGTTTTTT
TRBV24-1	medium-sized	TRBD2	TRBJ2-7	15	CATSDSTSGGYEQYF	TGTGCCACCAGTGACTCAACTAGCGGGGGGTACGAGCAGTACTTC